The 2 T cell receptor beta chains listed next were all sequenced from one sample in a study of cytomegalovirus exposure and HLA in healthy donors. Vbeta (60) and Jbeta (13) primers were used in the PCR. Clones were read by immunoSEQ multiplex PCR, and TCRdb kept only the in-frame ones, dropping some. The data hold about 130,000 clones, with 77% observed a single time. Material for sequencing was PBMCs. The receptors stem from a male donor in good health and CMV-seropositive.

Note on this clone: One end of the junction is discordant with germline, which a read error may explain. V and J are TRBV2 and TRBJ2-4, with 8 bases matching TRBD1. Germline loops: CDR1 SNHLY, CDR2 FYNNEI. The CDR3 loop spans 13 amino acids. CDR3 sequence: CASTRQGPNSQYF. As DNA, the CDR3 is TGTGCCAGCACTAGACAGGGGCCCAACAGTCAGTACTTC.

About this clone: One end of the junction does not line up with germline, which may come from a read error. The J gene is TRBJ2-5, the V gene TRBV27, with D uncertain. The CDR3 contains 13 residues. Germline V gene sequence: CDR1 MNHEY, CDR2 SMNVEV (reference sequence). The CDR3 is CASSLVRQGTQYF. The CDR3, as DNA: TGTGCCAGCAGTTTAGTCAGACAAGGGACCCAGTACTTC.